These 20 T cell receptor beta chains were sequenced from one sample in a study of CD4 T cells in lung cancer. The method was immunoSEQ multiplex PCR; TCRdb's version includes in-frame clones alone and lacks a portion of them. The data contain under 5,000 clones, about 74% of them singletons. The sample taken for sequencing was lung tumor tissue. These receptors came from a man in his sixties with non-small cell lung cancer.

V and J are TRBV4-1 and TRBJ2-7, with 7 positions matching TRBD1. The CDR3 consists of 16 residues. J gave up 5 bases and V 2 bases, and 12 bases lay outside the gene matches. Looked up from germline, CDR1 is MGHRA and CDR2 is YSYEKL. The DNA of the CDR3 is TGCGCCAGCAGCCAAAAAAAGGGAGACAGGGCCCACGAGCAGTACTTC. The encoded protein is CASSQKKGDRAHEQYF.

This chain joins TRBV27 and TRBJ2-7; D unresolved. The V gene's germline CDR1 is MNHEY and CDR2 SMNVEV (reference sequence). V lost 4 bases, J lost 7 bases, and 17 bases lay in between. There are 14 residues in the CDR3. CDR3 DNA: TGTGCCAGCAGTTCATCCTACCGACTGGATGAGCAGTACTTC. Translation: CASSSSYRLDEQYF.

The chain combines TRBV13 with TRBJ2-7; TRBD2 aligns across 8 bases. Looked up from germline, CDR1 is PRHDT and CDR2 is FYEKMQ (reference sequence). V shed 3 bases, J shed 2 bases, and the junction held 3 bases outside the gene matches. This CDR3 comprises 14 residues. This chain's CDR3 is CASSFRGGAYEQYV. The CDR3 DNA is TGTGCCAGCAGCTTTCGGGGGGGGGCCTACGAGCAGTACGTC.

This clone came up a few times. V usage is TRBV5-1 and J usage is TRBJ2-2; D perhaps matches TRBD2 (5 bases). V lost 4 bases, J lost 3 bases, and 10 bases lay in between. This CDR3 has 14 residues. Per the germline V gene, CDR1 is SGHRS and CDR2 is YFSETQ. The CDR3 region is CASSIGIHTGELFF. CDR3 DNA sequence: TGCGCCAGCAGCATCGGGATTCACACCGGGGAGCTGTTTTTT.

The chain combines TRBV7-9 with TRBJ2-2, with D uncertain. This CDR3 has 12 amino acids. The germline gives CDR1 SEHNR, CDR2 FQNEAQ (reference sequence). V was trimmed by 5 bases and J by 8 bases, leaving 9 bases between them. In DNA form, the CDR3 reads TGTGCCAGCAGCATCCTCCAGGGGGAGCTGTTTTTT. It encodes CASSILQGELFF.

The V call is TRBV2, the J call TRBJ2-7, with D unresolved. Germline V gene data show CDR1 as SNHLY and CDR2 as FYNNEI. This CDR3 comprises 12 residues. Deletions cut 9 bases from V and 3 bases from J, with 12 bases between. CDR3 nucleotides: TGTGCCAGTGCCCGTGTGGGCTACGAGCAGTACGTC. Its translation: CASARVGYEQYV.

The chain couples TRBV29-1 to TRBJ2-3; D is possibly TRBD1 (6 bases). V lost 5 bases and J 6 bases, leaving 12 bases between the germline ends. Germline CDR1 SQVTM, CDR2 ANQGSEA. This CDR3 contains 12 residues. The CDR3: CSVLPQGDTQYF. The CDR3 bases are TGCAGCGTTCTACCCCAGGGGGATACGCAGTATTTT.

This clone was seen only a few times. The sample has other DNA sequences that encode this CDR3 too. CDR3 sequence (DNA): TGCGCCAGCAGTGATGGGAGGGCATCTAGCTCCTACGAGCAGTACTTC. This translates into CASSDGRASSSYEQYF. V and J are TRBV10-2 and TRBJ2-7, with 7 bases lining up with TRBD2. V shed 3 bases, J shed 0 bases, and the junction held 8 bases outside the gene matches. Looked up from germline, CDR1 is WSHSY and CDR2 is SAAADI. The CDR3 contains 16 residues.

The V gene is TRBV6-1, the J gene TRBJ1-5, with no clear D. The CDR3 totals 14 residues. With 5 bases removed from V and 2 bases from J, the gap between germline ends came to 10 bases. CDR1 and CDR2 from the germline V gene are MNHNS and SASEGT. The DNA of the CDR3 is TGTGCCAGCAGTAAAGAGCCGGGCAATCAGCCCCAGCATTTT. It codes for CASSKEPGNQPQHF.

The rearrangement joins TRBV7-9 to TRBJ2-1; 10 bases fit TRBD1. This CDR3 comprises 12 residues. Germline assignment: CDR1 SEHNR and CDR2 FQNEAQ (reference sequence). The V segment lost 6 bases and the J segment 8 bases; nucleotides outside the gene matches: 1. CDR3 sequence reads: CASRGTGDEQFF. CDR3 bases: TGTGCCAGCAGGGGGACAGGGGATGAGCAGTTCTTC.

The CDR3 region is CASSPTRGRPQETQYF. CDR3 nucleotide sequence: TGTGCCAGCAGCCCAACCAGGGGGCGCCCACAAGAGACCCAGTACTTC. This chain links TRBV11-2 with TRBJ2-5; 8 bases are shared with TRBD1. V lost 5 bases, J lost 2 bases, and 10 bases stayed unmatched. This CDR3 has 16 residues. Germline V gene sequence: CDR1 SGHAT, CDR2 FQNNGV. Variable domain in full (rest from reference TRBV11-2 and TRBJ2-5): EAGVAQSPRYKIIEKRQSVAFWCNPISGHATLYWYQQILGQGPKLLIQFQNNGVVDDSQLPKDRFSAERLKGVDSTLKIQPAKLEDSAVYLCASSPTRGRPQETQYFGPGTRLLVL.

This clone was picked up one time. V usage is TRBV30 and J usage is TRBJ1-2; D is perhaps TRBD1 (5 bases). The CDR3 spans 14 residues. V gave up 2 bases and J gave up 4 bases, with 14 bases separating them. Germline values: CDR1 GTSNPN, CDR2 SVGIG (reference sequence). In DNA form, the CDR3 reads TGTGCCTGGAGTAGGGCGGGGGTCGCCTATGGCTACACCTTC. It yields the protein CAWSRAGVAYGYTF.

J is TRBJ2-7 and V is TRBV4-2; D may be TRBD2 (5 bases). Deletions cut 0 bases from V and 7 bases from J, with 22 bases between. This CDR3 contains 17 residues. Per the germline V gene, CDR1 is LGHNA and CDR2 is YNFKEQ. The CDR3 sequence: CASSQDLASPLCGEQYV. In DNA, the CDR3 is TGTGCCAGCAGCCAAGATCTTGCTAGCCCCCTTTGTGGAGAGCAGTACGTC.

This chain joins TRBV2 and TRBJ1-3; TRBD1 agrees at 8 bases. This CDR3 spans 18 amino acids. Germline V gives CDR1 SNHLY, CDR2 FYNNEI. V shed 7 bases and J 4 bases; nucleotides not matched to a gene: 18. The CDR3 sequence: CASIPGTGFAAGGNTIYF. CDR3 DNA sequence: TGTGCCAGCATCCCCGGGACAGGTTTTGCCGCGGGAGGAAACACCATATATTTT.

This clone was recorded once. The chain recombines TRBV15 with TRBJ2-5; 12 positions match TRBD2. J gave up 5 bases and V 1 base, and 11 bases lay outside the gene matches. Germline V CDR1 and CDR2: LNHNV, YYDKDF (reference sequence). The CDR3 is 18 amino acids. The DNA for the CDR3 is TGTGCCACCAGCAGAGCCCTCCTGACTAGCGGGAGAGGGGAGACCCAGTACTTC. Translated, it gives CATSRALLTSGRGETQYF.

The chain recombines TRBV6-4 with TRBJ2-1; a weak D match, TRBD2 (6 bases). V shed 3 bases and J shed 10 bases, with 19 bases lying between them. Germline CDR1 is MRHNA and CDR2 is SNTAGT. This CDR3 comprises 15 residues. The CDR3 loop reads CASSEGARGAGEQFF. In DNA, the CDR3 is TGTGCCAGCAGTGAAGGGGCGCGAGGGGCGGGAGAGCAGTTCTTC.

The chain uses TRBV5-4 and TRBJ1-2; D not resolved. The CDR3 is 14 residues long. CDR1 SGHNT and CDR2 YYREEE come from the germline V gene (reference sequence). V shed 3 bases and J shed 8 bases, with 17 bases lying between them. CDR3 nucleotide sequence: TGTGCCAGCAGCTCCATGGGCCGGGAAGCCGGCTACACCTTC. Protein sequence: CASSSMGREAGYTF. The full variable domain, completed using reference TRBV5-4 and TRBJ1-2, is ETGVTQSPTHLIKTRGQQVTLRCSSQSGHNTVSWYQQALGQGPQFIFQYYREEENGRGNFPPRFSGLQFPNYSSELNVNALELDDSALYLCASSSMGREAGYTFGSGTRLTVV.

This clone was found a few times. The rearrangement joins TRBV29-1 to TRBJ1-1; possibly TRBD1 for D (5 bases). Germline loops: CDR1 SQVTM, CDR2 ANQGSEA. Trimming took off 3 bases at V and 1 base at J, with 24 bases between the two ends. The CDR3 runs 18 residues. The CDR3: CSVEGRHSAGEGNTEAFF. The CDR3 DNA reads TGCAGCGTTGAGGGACGTCATAGTGCGGGGGAAGGGAACACTGAAGCTTTCTTT.

The chain employs TRBV6-5 and TRBJ1-4, with D possibly TRBD1 on 5 matching bases. This CDR3 spans 15 amino acids. CDR1 and CDR2 from the germline V gene are MNHEY and SVGAGI. Trimming removed 5 bases at V and 8 bases at J, with 18 bases between. DNA for the CDR3: TGTGCCAGCAGTCTTACCCCGGGACGGGGGGAAAAACTGTTTTTT. Its translation: CASSLTPGRGEKLFF.

The chain has TRBV19 and TRBJ1-5; 7 nucleotides match TRBD1. CDR3 length: 15 amino acids. Germline V gene data show CDR1 as LNHDA and CDR2 as SQIVND (reference sequence). With V trimmed by 9 bases and J by 3 bases, 11 bases remained unmatched. The CDR3 DNA reads TGTGCCAGATGCTTGATAGGGGGCCCCAATCAGCCCCAGCATTTT. Protein product: CARCLIGGPNQPQHF.